This T cell receptor (beta chain) derives from a study of cytomegalovirus exposure and HLA in healthy donors. This clone was observed a handful of times. With 60 Vbeta and 13 Jbeta primers, the PCR was carried out. Only in-frame clones appear in the TCRdb table, and some are missing; sequencing was by immunoSEQ multiplex PCR. Of under 75,000 clones listed, roughly 89% are singletons. The CDR3 has 13 residues. Trimming removed 3 bases from V and 4 bases from J; junction bases left unmatched: 2. Germline V gene data show CDR1 as LNHDA and CDR2 as SQIVND (reference sequence). The sequenced sample was PBMCs. This receptor was obtained from a woman aged 25 to 45 in good health and CMV-seronegative. The chain couples TRBV19 to TRBJ2-7; 8 nucleotides line up with TRBD1. The CDR3: CASSMDRDYEQYF. CDR3 nucleotide sequence: TGTGCCAGTAGTATGGACAGGGATTACGAGCAGTACTTC.